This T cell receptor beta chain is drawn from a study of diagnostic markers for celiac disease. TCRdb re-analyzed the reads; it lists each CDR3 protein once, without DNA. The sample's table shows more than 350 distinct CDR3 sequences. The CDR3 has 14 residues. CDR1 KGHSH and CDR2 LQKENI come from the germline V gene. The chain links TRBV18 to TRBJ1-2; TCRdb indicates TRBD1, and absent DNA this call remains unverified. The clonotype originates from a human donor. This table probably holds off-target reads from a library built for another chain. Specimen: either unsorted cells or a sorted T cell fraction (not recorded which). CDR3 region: CASSPGDRVYGYTF.